One sample yielded the 25 T cell receptor beta chains listed below, sequenced in a study of T cell changes during pregnancy in multiple sclerosis (dated by TCRdb to the late 2010s). Preparation of the library involved the immunoSEQ multiplex PCR assay. TCRdb mirrors the immuneACCESS table, restricted to in-frame sequences. Some clones are absent from its copies; in checked studies, under half trace to an unresolved V gene, and the reason for the others is unknown. The sample records over 60,000 clones, almost 97% of which are singletons. Clones ranked in the top ten supply 2.5% of the sample. This specimen was CD8+ T cells from peripheral blood mononuclear cells, taken after pregnancy. The receptors were sampled from a female donor with multiple sclerosis, enrolled in a pregnancy study.

The rearrangement joins TRBV5-7 to TRBJ1-5; TRBD1 agrees at 8 bases. TRBV5-7 is an open reading frame whose function is uncertain. The CDR3 consists of 14 residues. V trimming: 4 bases; J trimming: 5 bases; junction bases outside the gene matches: 5. CDR3 sequence (DNA): TGTGCCAGCAGCCAGGACAGGGCGGATCAGCCCCAGCATTTT. Its protein is CASSQDRADQPQHF.

This sequence joins TRBV4-2 and TRBJ2-7; the match to TRBD1 covers 7 bases. Trimming took 0 bases from V and 7 from J; bases not matched to a gene: 9. The V gene's germline CDR1 is LGHNA and CDR2 YNFKEQ. The CDR3 spans 15 residues. The CDR3: CASSQDRQGLGEQYF. For the CDR3, the DNA is TGTGCCAGCAGCCAAGATCGACAGGGTCTCGGGGAGCAGTACTTC.

This chain links TRBV5-1 with TRBJ2-4, with 11 bases fitting TRBD2. CDR1 is SGHRS and CDR2 is YFSETQ in the germline V gene. Unmatched junction bases numbered 3, after V lost 4 bases and J lost 3 bases. This CDR3 contains 15 residues. CDR3 DNA sequence: TGCGCCAGCAGCCAAGGGACTAGCGGCAAAAACATTCAGTACTTC. This translates into CASSQGTSGKNIQYF.

V gene TRBV27 combines with J gene TRBJ1-2; D gene ambiguous. Germline V CDR1 and CDR2: MNHEY, SMNVEV (reference sequence). The CDR3 spans 13 residues. V dropped 2 bases and J dropped 2 bases, with 6 bases sitting between them. CDR3 region: CASSLGQNYGYTF. The CDR3 DNA reads TGTGCCAGCAGTTTAGGGCAGAACTATGGCTACACCTTC.

The chain links TRBV13 to TRBJ2-7; the match to TRBD1 covers 9 bases. V shed 5 bases, J shed 2 bases, and the junction held 4 bases outside the gene matches. This CDR3 contains 14 residues. CDR1 is PRHDT and CDR2 is FYEKMQ in the germline V gene (reference sequence). The CDR3 region has the DNA TGTGCCAGCAGCCCAAGACAGGGGGCCTACGAGCAGTACTTC. This codes for CASSPRQGAYEQYF.

V usage is TRBV10-2 and J usage is TRBJ2-1, with D tentatively TRBD2 (6 bases). CDR1 and CDR2 (germline): WSHSY, SAAADI. The CDR3 contains 14 residues. Trimming took off 10 bases at V and 8 bases at J, with 21 bases between the two ends. The CDR3 here is CATYGTSPGDEQFF. The CDR3 nucleotides read TGCGCCACCTACGGGACCTCCCCGGGGGATGAGCAGTTCTTC.

CDR3 residues: CASSSTGTKHEQFF. The CDR3 nucleotides are TGTGCCAGCAGCTCGACCGGGACTAAACATGAGCAGTTCTTC. This chain connects TRBV7-9 to TRBJ2-1; TRBD2 agrees at 7 bases. Per the germline V gene, CDR1 is SEHNR and CDR2 is FQNEAQ (reference sequence). V shed 4 bases and J 8 bases; nucleotides not matched to a gene: 8. This CDR3 is built from 14 residues.

This clone occurred once. The chain joins TRBV27 to TRBJ2-2; no definite D call. V lost 5 bases, J lost 2 bases, and 6 bases lay in between. There are 13 residues in the CDR3. Germline CDR1 and CDR2: MNHEY and SMNVEV (reference sequence). CDR3 residues: CASSTPNTGELFF. In nucleotides, the CDR3 is TGTGCCAGCAGTACTCCCAACACCGGGGAGCTGTTTTTT.

This clone was seen just once. CDR3 protein: CASSPKGLAETYEQYF. The DNA for the CDR3 is TGTGCCAGCTCACCCAAGGGACTAGCGGAAACCTACGAGCAGTACTTC. This chain connects TRBV18 to TRBJ2-7, with TRBD2 matching over 11 bases. This CDR3 has 16 amino acids. Looked up from germline, CDR1 is KGHSH and CDR2 is LQKENI. V was pared by 3 bases and J by 2 bases, with 6 bases of the junction left unmatched.

The V and J genes are TRBV21-1 and TRBJ1-5; the listed D gene, TRBD1, was not tested against the DNA. TRBV21-1 is an annotated pseudogene. The CDR3 runs to 14 residues. CDR3 DNA sequence: TGTGCCAGTCAACAGGGGGCCTGCAATCAGCCCCAGCATTTT. It is translated as CASQQGACNQPQHF.

The chain uses TRBV19 and TRBJ1-1; 7 positions match TRBD1. The length of the CDR3 is 15 residues. V lost 3 bases and J lost 1; bases outside the gene matches: 5. Germline CDR1 LNHDA, CDR2 SQIVND (reference sequence). The CDR3 DNA sequence: TGTGCCAGTAGTATGACAGGGCTGGGGAACACTGAAGCTTTCTTT. The encoded protein is CASSMTGLGNTEAFF.

This chain uses TRBV5-1 with TRBJ1-1, with D unclear. The V gene's germline CDR1 is SGHRS and CDR2 YFSETQ. Trimming pared 2 bases from V and 0 bases from J, leaving 5 bases between. The CDR3 is 13 amino acids. The CDR3 coding sequence is TGCGCCAGCAGCTTAGGAGTGAACACTGAAGCTTTCTTT. The encoded protein is CASSLGVNTEAFF.

The chain employs TRBV27 and TRBJ2-7, with no clear D. The length of the CDR3 is 13 residues. Germline V CDR1 and CDR2: MNHEY, SMNVEV (reference sequence). Trimming removed 0 bases from V and 6 bases from J, with 9 bases in between. For the CDR3, the DNA is TGTGCCAGCAGTTTATCACCAGTTGGCGAGCAGTACTTC. This codes for CASSLSPVGEQYF.

This clone was recorded once. This chain uses TRBV6-1 with TRBJ2-3, with D hard to call. V gave up 5 bases and J gave up 1 base, with 13 bases separating them. Germline values: CDR1 MNHNS, CDR2 SASEGT. This CDR3 has 15 residues. The CDR3 sequence is CASSFSNGGTDTQYF. DNA of the CDR3: TGTGCCAGCAGTTTTTCCAACGGAGGCACAGATACGCAGTATTTT.

The chain joins TRBV7-9 to TRBJ1-1; D gene ambiguous. There are 13 residues in the CDR3. V was pared by 6 bases and J by 5 bases, with 13 bases between. The germline V gene has CDR1 SEHNR and CDR2 FQNEAQ (reference sequence). This CDR3 is CASRAGTQTEAFF. The CDR3 DNA follows: TGTGCCAGCAGGGCAGGAACTCAGACTGAAGCTTTCTTT.

The gene calls are TRBV28 and TRBJ2-3; 7 nucleotides match TRBD1. Germline assignment: CDR1 MDHEN and CDR2 SYDVKM. The CDR3 consists of 15 residues. V was clipped by 3 bases and J by 4 bases; unmatched bases: 7. The CDR3 protein is CASSLWTGRADTQYF. CDR3 DNA: TGTGCCAGCAGTTTGTGGACAGGACGGGCAGATACGCAGTATTTT. Filled out from reference TRBV28 and TRBJ2-3, the complete variable domain reads DVKVTQSSRYLVKRTGEKVFLECVQDMDHENMFWYRQDPGLGLRLIYFSYDVKMKEKGDIPEGYSVSREKKERFSLILESASTNQTSMYLCASSLWTGRADTQYFGPGTRLTVL.

The V and J genes are TRBV4-3 and TRBJ2-7; maybe TRBD2 (5 bases). Germline V gene sequence: CDR1 LGHNA, CDR2 YSLEER. V gave up 1 base and J gave up 3 bases, with 16 bases separating them. This CDR3 comprises 16 residues. This chain's CDR3 is CASSQGSAGRGYEQYF. CDR3 coding DNA: TGCGCCAGCAGCCAAGGGAGCGCGGGTAGAGGCTACGAGCAGTACTTC.

V is TRBV25-1 and J is TRBJ1-2; 9 bases agree with TRBD1. This CDR3 is 14 amino acids long. Germline CDR1 is MGHDK and CDR2 is SYGVNS. After removal of 5 bases from V and 8 bases from J, the junction contained 9 bases not matched to a gene. The CDR3 nucleotides read TGTGCCAGCAGTTTAACAGGGGGCTCGGGGGGCTACACCTTC. This translates into CASSLTGGSGGYTF.

V usage is TRBV7-9 and J usage is TRBJ1-1, with D perhaps matching TRBD1 (5 bases). The CDR3 has 15 amino acids. The V gene's germline CDR1 is SEHNR and CDR2 FQNEAQ (reference sequence). The germline V and J ends were trimmed by 2 bases and 0 bases, with 10 bases remaining between them. The CDR3, as DNA: TGTGCCAGCAGCTTATATTCAGGGATGAACACTGAAGCTTTCTTT. This sequence encodes CASSLYSGMNTEAFF.

The rearrangement joins TRBV5-6 to TRBJ2-5; 7 bases are a match to TRBD2. Losses at the gene ends were 3 bases for V and 5 bases for J; bases not matched to a gene: 4. Germline CDR1 and CDR2: SGHDT and YYEEEE. The CDR3 is made up of 13 amino acids. As DNA, the CDR3 is TGTGCCAGCAGCTATGGGGGGGAGGAGACCCAGTACTTC. Its protein product is CASSYGGEETQYF.

The V and J genes are TRBV9 and TRBJ2-7; D might be TRBD2 (6 bases). The CDR3 sequence is 14 residues long. V was clipped by 0 bases and J by 5 bases, with 12 bases between them. Germline V gives CDR1 SGDLS, CDR2 YYNGEE. The CDR3 coding sequence is TGTGCCAGCAGCGTAGATAGTCGCGGGGACGAGCAGTACTTC. Translating it yields CASSVDSRGDEQYF.

The chain employs TRBV7-8 and TRBJ2-7, with TRBD2 as a possible D gene (5 bases). The germline gives CDR1 SGHVS, CDR2 FQNEAQ. Trimming removed 1 base from V and 1 base from J, with 11 bases in between. The CDR3 runs 15 residues. CDR3 bases: TGTGCCAGCAGCTTAGAGGTAGCGCCATCCTACGAGCAGTACTTC. As protein: CASSLEVAPSYEQYF.

The chain is built from TRBV4-1 and TRBJ1-1; no clear D gene. Germline CDR1 MGHRA, CDR2 YSYEKL. The CDR3 is made up of 14 amino acids. V shed 2 bases and J shed 4 bases, with 11 bases lying between them. The DNA of the CDR3 is TGCGCCAGCAGCCAATCACGGGGAGGCACTGAAGCTTTCTTT. The encoded protein is CASSQSRGGTEAFF.

The chain joins TRBV10-2 to TRBJ2-7, with D possibly TRBD1 on 5 matching bases. The CDR3 length is 17 residues. Germline CDR1 WSHSY, CDR2 SAAADI. V lost 2 bases to trimming and J lost 3 bases, with 20 bases between them. CDR3 amino acids: CASSETPGLPAFYEQYF. CDR3 DNA sequence: TGCGCCAGCAGTGAGACCCCAGGGTTACCCGCCTTCTACGAGCAGTACTTC.

This chain connects TRBV6-5 to TRBJ1-5, with a weak D call TRBD1 (6 bases). The V gene's germline CDR1 is MNHEY and CDR2 SVGAGI. Trimming removed 5 bases from V and 4 bases from J, with 15 bases in between. CDR3 length: 15 amino acids. The CDR3 protein is CASSLSWDTNQPQHF. The CDR3, as DNA: TGTGCCAGCAGTCTCTCCTGGGACACTAATCAGCCCCAGCATTTT.